This T cell receptor (beta chain) is drawn from a study of blood T cells in healthy people across ages. The sample holds many counts of this clonotype. The CDR3 runs to 14 residues. The V gene's germline CDR1 is SGHRS and CDR2 YFSETQ. V was clipped by 1 base and J by 1 base, with 8 bases between them. It was with a sample-barcoded 5' primer and a J-beta primer mix that a second PCR of roughly 7 to 12 cycles was run. TCRdb re-derived calls from the 5' RACE reads in MiXCR, one entry per CDR3 protein. The profile covers roughly 570,000 distinct CDR3 sequences, with 25% to 30% appearing a single time and around a sixth taken by the ten largest. The study drew donors from healthy Caucasian individuals in Russia aged 6 to 90.

The sequenced material came from blood. The chain carries TRBV5-1 and TRBJ1-1; a weak D match, TRBD1 (6 bases). The sequence was collected from a woman aged 70-85 years in good health. CDR3 DNA: TGCGCCAGCAGCTTGACAGGGACGAACACTGAAGCTTTCTTT. Protein: CASSLTGTNTEAFF.